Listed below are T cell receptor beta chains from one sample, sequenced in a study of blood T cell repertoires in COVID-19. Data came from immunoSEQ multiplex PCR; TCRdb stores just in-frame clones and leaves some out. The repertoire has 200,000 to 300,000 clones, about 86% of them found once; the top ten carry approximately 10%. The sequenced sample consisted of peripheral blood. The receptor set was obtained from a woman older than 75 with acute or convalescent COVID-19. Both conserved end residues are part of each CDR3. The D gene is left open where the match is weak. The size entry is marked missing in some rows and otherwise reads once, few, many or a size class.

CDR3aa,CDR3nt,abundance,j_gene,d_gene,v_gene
CSARANQPQHF,TGCAGTGCTAGAGCGAATCAGCCCCAGCATTTT,-,TRBJ1-5,-,TRBV20-1
CASSVGQSLSYEQYF,TGTGCCAGCAGCGTCGGACAGAGCCTCTCCTACGAGCAGTACTTC,many,TRBJ2-7,-,TRBV9
CASSPAWGANEKLFF,TGTGCCAGCAGCCCAGCATGGGGGGCTAATGAAAAACTGTTTTTT,-,TRBJ1-4,-,TRBV7-2
CASSIVGGTGELFF,TGTGCCAGTAGTATAGTAGGAGGCACCGGGGAGCTGTTTTTT,-,TRBJ2-2,-,TRBV19
CASSRGRMMENSPLHF,TGCGCCAGCAGCCGGGGGAGGATGATGGAAAATTCACCCCTCCACTTT,once,TRBJ1-6,-,TRBV4-1
CATSDPRGGAYQETQYF,TGTGCCACCAGTGACCCGAGGGGGGGAGCGTACCAAGAGACCCAGTACTTC,-,TRBJ2-5,-,TRBV24-1
CASGLVLLEGVGSPLHF,TGTGCTAGTGGTTTGGTACTGCTAGAGGGAGTGGGATCACCCCTCCACTTT,-,TRBJ1-6,-,TRBV12-5
CASTQGGTQYF,TGTGCCAGCACCCAAGGGGGGACCCAGTACTTC,-,TRBJ2-5,-,TRBV2
CATMGQPNTEAFF,TGTGCCACCATGGGACAGCCGAACACTGAAGCTTTCTTT,-,TRBJ1-1,TRBD1,TRBV24-1
CASSLGQSNEQFF,TGCGCCAGCAGCCTAGGACAGAGCAATGAGCAGTTCTTC,-,TRBJ2-1,-,TRBV5-1
CASSSDRGNEKLFF,TGTGCCAGCAGCTCGGACAGGGGAAATGAAAAACTGTTTTTT,-,TRBJ1-4,TRBD1,TRBV7-2
CASTAPGLGETQYF,TGCGCCAGCACAGCCCCGGGACTTGGAGAGACCCAGTACTTC,-,TRBJ2-5,-,TRBV5-1
CASSTADRAYGYTF,TGTGCCAGTAGTACGGCTGACAGGGCCTATGGCTACACCTTC,once,TRBJ1-2,TRBD1,TRBV19
CASSLDPINEQFF,TGTGCCAGCAGCTTGGATCCCATCAATGAGCAGTTCTTC,-,TRBJ2-1,-,TRBV5-4